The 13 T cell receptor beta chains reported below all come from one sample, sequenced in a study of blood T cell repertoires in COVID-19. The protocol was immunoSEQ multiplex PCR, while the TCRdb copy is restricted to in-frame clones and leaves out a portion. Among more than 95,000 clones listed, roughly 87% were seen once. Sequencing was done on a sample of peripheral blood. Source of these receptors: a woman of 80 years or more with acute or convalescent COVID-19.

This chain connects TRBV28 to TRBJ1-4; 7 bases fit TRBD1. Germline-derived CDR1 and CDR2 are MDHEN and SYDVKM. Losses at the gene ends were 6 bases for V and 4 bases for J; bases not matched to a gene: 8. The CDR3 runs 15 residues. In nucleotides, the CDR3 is TGTGCCAGCAGATCACCGGGACAGCTTAATGAAAAACTGTTTTTT. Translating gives CASRSPGQLNEKLFF.

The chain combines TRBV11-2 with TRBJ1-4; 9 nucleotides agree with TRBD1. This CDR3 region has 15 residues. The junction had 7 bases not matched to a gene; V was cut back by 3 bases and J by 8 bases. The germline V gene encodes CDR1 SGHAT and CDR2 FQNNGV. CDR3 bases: TGTGCCAGCAGCTTGGGGACAGGGAGTAGAGAAAAACTGTTTTTT. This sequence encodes CASSLGTGSREKLFF.

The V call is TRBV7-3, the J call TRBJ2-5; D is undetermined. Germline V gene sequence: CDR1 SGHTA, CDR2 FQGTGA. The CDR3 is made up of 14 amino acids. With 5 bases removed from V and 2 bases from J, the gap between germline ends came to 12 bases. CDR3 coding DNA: TGTGCCAGCAGCCCGTCTAGTATGCAAGAGACCCAGTACTTC. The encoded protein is CASSPSSMQETQYF.

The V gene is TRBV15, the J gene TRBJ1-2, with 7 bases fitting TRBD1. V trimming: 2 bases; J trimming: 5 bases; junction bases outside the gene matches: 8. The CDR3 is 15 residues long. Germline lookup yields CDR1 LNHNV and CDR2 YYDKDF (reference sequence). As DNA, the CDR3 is TGTGCCACCAGCAGATTCCCAGGGGGTTGGTATGGCTACACCTTC. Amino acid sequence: CATSRFPGGWYGYTF.

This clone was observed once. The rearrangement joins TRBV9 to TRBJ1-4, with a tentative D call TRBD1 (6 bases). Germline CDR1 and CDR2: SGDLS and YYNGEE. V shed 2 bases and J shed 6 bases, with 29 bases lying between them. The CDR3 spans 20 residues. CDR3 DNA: TGTGCCAGCAGCGTCGGAAGTGGGGGCGCAGGGGAAGGGGTGCATGAAAAACTGTTTTTT. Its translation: CASSVGSGGAGEGVHEKLFF.

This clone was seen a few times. The CDR3 here is CASSLTWAYEQYV. The CDR3 region has the DNA TGTGCCAGCAGTCTGACTTGGGCCTACGAGCAGTACGTC. The chain links TRBV6-5 to TRBJ2-7; the D is unclear. Per germline, CDR1 MNHEY and CDR2 SVGAGI. V dropped 5 bases and J dropped 2 bases, with 10 bases sitting between them. This CDR3 is 13 amino acids long.

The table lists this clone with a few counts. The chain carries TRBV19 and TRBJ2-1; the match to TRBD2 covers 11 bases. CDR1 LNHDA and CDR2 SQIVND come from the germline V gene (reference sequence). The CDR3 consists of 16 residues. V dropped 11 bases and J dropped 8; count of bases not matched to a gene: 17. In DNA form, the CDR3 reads TGTGCCGCCCGGAGTAGCGGGGGGGCCAGCTGGGATGAGCAGTTCTTC. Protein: CAARSSGGASWDEQFF.

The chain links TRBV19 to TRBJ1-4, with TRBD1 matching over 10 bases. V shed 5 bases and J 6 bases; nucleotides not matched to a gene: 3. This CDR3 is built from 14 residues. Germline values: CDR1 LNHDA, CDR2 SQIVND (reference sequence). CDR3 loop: CASSATGGDEKLFF. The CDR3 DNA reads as TGTGCCAGTAGTGCGACAGGGGGCGATGAAAAACTGTTTTTT.

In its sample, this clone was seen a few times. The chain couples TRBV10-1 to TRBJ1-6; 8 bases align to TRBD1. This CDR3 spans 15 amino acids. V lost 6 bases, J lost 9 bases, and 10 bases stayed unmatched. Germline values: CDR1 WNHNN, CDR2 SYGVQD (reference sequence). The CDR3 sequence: CASSAGQGLGSPLHF. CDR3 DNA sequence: TGCGCCAGCAGCGCCGGACAGGGATTGGGTTCACCCCTCCACTTT.

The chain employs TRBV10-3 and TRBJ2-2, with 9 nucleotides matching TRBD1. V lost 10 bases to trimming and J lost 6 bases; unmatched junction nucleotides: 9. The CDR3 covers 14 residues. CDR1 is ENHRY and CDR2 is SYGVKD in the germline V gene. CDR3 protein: CATMRTGEAGELFF. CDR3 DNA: TGTGCCACCATGCGGACAGGGGAGGCCGGGGAGCTGTTTTTT.

CDR3 amino acids: CASRFGTESYNSPLHF. The DNA of the CDR3 is TGTGCCAGTAGATTCGGGACTGAATCCTATAATTCACCCCTCCACTTT. The V and J genes are TRBV19 and TRBJ1-6, with D tentatively TRBD1 (5 bases). Trimming shortened V by 6 bases and J by 1 base, and 13 bases separated the two germline ends. The CDR3 consists of 16 residues. The germline V gene has CDR1 LNHDA and CDR2 SQIVND (reference sequence).

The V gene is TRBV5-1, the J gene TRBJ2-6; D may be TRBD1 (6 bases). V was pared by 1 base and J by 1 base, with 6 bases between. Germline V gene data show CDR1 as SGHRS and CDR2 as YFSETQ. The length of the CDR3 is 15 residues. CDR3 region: CASSLTGSGANVLTF. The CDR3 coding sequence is TGCGCCAGCAGCTTGACAGGGTCTGGGGCCAACGTCCTGACTTTC.

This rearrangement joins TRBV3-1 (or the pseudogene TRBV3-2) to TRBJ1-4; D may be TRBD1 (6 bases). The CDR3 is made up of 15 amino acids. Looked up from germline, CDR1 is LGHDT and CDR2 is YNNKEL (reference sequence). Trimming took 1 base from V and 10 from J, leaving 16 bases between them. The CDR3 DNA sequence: TGTGCCAGCAGCCAAGTTGGGCAGGGGAGGGGAAAACTGTTTTTT. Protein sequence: CASSQVGQGRGKLFF.